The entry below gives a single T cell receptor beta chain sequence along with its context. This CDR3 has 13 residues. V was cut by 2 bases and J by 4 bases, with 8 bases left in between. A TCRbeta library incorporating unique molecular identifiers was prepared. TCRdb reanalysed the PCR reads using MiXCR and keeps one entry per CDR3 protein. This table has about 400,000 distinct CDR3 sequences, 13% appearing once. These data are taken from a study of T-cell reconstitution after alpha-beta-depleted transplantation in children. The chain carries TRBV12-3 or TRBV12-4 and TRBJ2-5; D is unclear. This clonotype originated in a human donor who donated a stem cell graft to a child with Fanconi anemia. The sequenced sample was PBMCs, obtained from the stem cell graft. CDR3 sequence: CASSLTSLETQYF. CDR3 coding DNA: TGTGCCAGCAGTTTAACGAGCCTAGAGACCCAGTACTTC.